This T cell receptor beta chain was found in a study of blood T cell repertoires in COVID-19. Whole-study context: There were acute and convalescent COVID-19 samples, and they came from the United States, Italy and Spain. PBMCs, B-cell-depleted T cells, or T cells were the source of the cDNA or gDNA that made up the material.

Followed over time, Seattle patients had been enrolled while infection was active. Authors' processing steps: Amplifying reference gene primers gave estimates of nucleated cell counts. Profiled with immunoSEQ multiplex PCR; TCRdb holds only in-frame clones, not every one. The DNA gave D and trimming, while V, J and clone size come from that table. Of 300,000 to 350,000 clones listed, approximately 90% are singletons. Germline CDR1 and CDR2: MDHEN and SYDVKM. There are 15 residues in the CDR3. Germline trimming cut 5 bases from V and 4 bases from J; bases unmatched to any gene: 10. Specimen: peripheral blood. The gene calls are TRBV28 and TRBJ1-1; 7 nucleotides line up with TRBD1. The source of this sequence is a woman in her fifties or sixties with COVID-19, enrolled during active disease. CDR3 sequence reads: CASSEGGRGRTEAFF. DNA of the CDR3: TGTGCCAGCAGTGAGGGAGGTAGGGGGCGCACTGAAGCTTTCTTT.